One sample yielded the 18 T cell receptor beta chains listed below, sequenced in a study of CD8+ T cells in alopecia areata. Extracted RNA was reverse transcribed, and the resulting cDNA served as sequencing template. The repertoire was sequenced with immunoSEQ multiplex PCR; TCRdb's copy has only in-frame clones and lacks some. Here the sample spans some 190,000 clones, around 49% being singletons. The treatment here: oral pan-JAK inhibitor, 5-10 mg twice daily. The specimen was CD8+ T cells sorted from blood, collected between weeks 51 and 52, from a patient treated with tofacitinib. The source is a human donor with alopecia areata.

This chain connects TRBV2 to TRBJ1-6, with 8 bases that match TRBD1. This CDR3 is built from 16 residues. Trimming at V came to 5 bases and at J to 5 bases, leaving 8 bases not matched to a gene. Germline CDR1 reads SNHLY; CDR2 reads FYNNEI. This chain's CDR3 is CASSPQGDLDNSPLHF. CDR3 nucleotides: TGTGCCAGCAGTCCACAGGGGGATCTGGATAATTCACCCCTCCACTTT.

This clone appeared once. This specimen includes other DNA sequences encoding the same CDR3. This chain connects TRBV20-1 to TRBJ1-2, with 7 bases aligning to TRBD1. CDR1 and CDR2 from the germline V gene are DFQATT and SNEGSKA (reference sequence). The CDR3 runs 11 residues. J was trimmed by 3 bases and V by 6 bases; bases with no gene match: 1. Here the CDR3 reads CSAQGDYGYTF. CDR3 DNA sequence: TGCAGTGCCCAGGGGGACTATGGCTACACCTTC.

In regard to this clone: A read error may account for a junction end that differs from germline. The rearrangement uses TRBV6-5 and TRBJ2-3; D is unclear. The CDR3 has 13 residues. The germline V gene encodes CDR1 MNHEY and CDR2 SVGAGI. The DNA for the CDR3 is TGTGCCATCAGTGGAACGTTTGGAGATACGCAGTATTTT. It yields the protein CAISGTFGDTQYF.

The rearrangement links TRBV5-6 to TRBJ1-5; no firm D call. Germline loops: CDR1 SGHDT, CDR2 YYEEEE. The CDR3 has 17 amino acids. V was shortened by 1 base and J by 0 bases, with 14 bases between the two germline ends. The chain's CDR3 is CASSLRRAWDSNQPQHF. The CDR3 DNA is TGTGCCAGCAGCTTGAGAAGGGCGTGGGATAGCAATCAGCCCCAGCATTTT.

The CDR3 DNA reads TGTGCCAGCAGTTTCCCCCTAGCGTCCTACAATGAGCAGTTCTTC. This encodes CASSFPLASYNEQFF. The V call is TRBV6-6, the J call TRBJ2-1; the D gene is possibly TRBD2 (6 bases). V was shortened by 4 bases and J by 1 base, with 11 bases between the two germline ends. The CDR3 totals 15 residues. Germline V gene lookup returns CDR1 MNHNY and CDR2 SVGAGI (reference sequence).

This clone has more than one count but fewer than ten. The genes are TRBV7-2 and TRBJ2-1; 10 positions agree with TRBD2. The CDR3 spans 14 residues. Germline CDR1 SGHTA, CDR2 FQGNSA. After removal of 1 base from V and 6 bases from J, the junction contained 0 bases not matched to a gene. The CDR3 nucleotides read TGTGCCAGCAGCTTAGGGACTAGCGGCAATGAGCAGTTCTTC. Translation gives CASSLGTSGNEQFF.

The chain combines TRBV6-5 with TRBJ2-6; 7 bases map to TRBD1. There are 15 residues in the CDR3. Germline V lookup: CDR1 MNHEY, CDR2 SVGAGI. The trim removed 7 bases at V and 4 bases at J, leaving 7 bases unmatched. As DNA, the CDR3 is TGTGCCAGCACCCAAACGGGACAGGGGGCCAACGTCCTGACTTTC. Translation gives CASTQTGQGANVLTF.

V and J are TRBV13 and TRBJ2-5, with 13 bases aligning to TRBD2. This CDR3 has 14 residues. Germline V CDR1 and CDR2: PRHDT, FYEKMQ (reference sequence). With 6 bases clipped from V and 5 bases from J, the junction kept 3 bases outside the gene matches. The CDR3 region is CASSLGLAGETQYF. CDR3 coding DNA: TGTGCCAGCAGTTTGGGACTAGCGGGGGAGACCCAGTACTTC. Based on the CDR3 plus reference TRBV13 and TRBJ2-5, the full variable domain is AAGVIQSPRHLIKEKRETATLKCYPIPRHDTVYWYQQGPGQDPQFLISFYEKMQSDKGSIPDRFSAQQFSDYHSELNMSSLELGDSALYFCASSLGLAGETQYFGPGTRLLVL.

This clone came up a few times. The chain uses TRBV4-3 and TRBJ2-1; D is undetermined. Trimming cost V 1 base and J 4 bases, with 8 bases left between them. Germline V lookup: CDR1 LGHNA, CDR2 YSLEER. This CDR3 has 14 residues. CDR3 DNA sequence: TGCGCCAGCAGCCAAGTCGGAAGTTACAATGAGCAGTTCTTC. Its protein is CASSQVGSYNEQFF.

CDR3 region: CASSLAAADNSPLHF. Written as DNA, the CDR3 is TGTGCCAGCAGCTTGGCGGCAGCGGACAATTCACCCCTCCACTTT. The chain links TRBV5-6 to TRBJ1-6; D gene uncertain. Germline CDR1 and CDR2: SGHDT and YYEEEE. This CDR3 contains 15 residues. V was shortened by 0 bases and J by 7 bases, with 11 bases between the two germline ends.

This chain connects TRBV29-1 to TRBJ1-2, with D hard to call. The CDR3 length is 12 residues. Per germline, CDR1 SQVTM and CDR2 ANQGSEA. Trimming took 3 bases from V and 7 from J, leaving 12 bases between them. CDR3: CSVDKGEPGYTF. In DNA form, the CDR3 reads TGCAGCGTTGATAAGGGTGAGCCTGGCTACACCTTC.

Here the CDR3 reads CASSQDPGTGNYGYTF. The CDR3 region has the DNA TGCGCCAGCAGCCAAGATCCCGGGACAGGGAACTATGGCTACACCTTC. The chain carries TRBV4-1 and TRBJ1-2; 9 nucleotides align to TRBD1. Germline CDR1 and CDR2: MGHRA and YSYEKL. Trimming removed 0 bases from V and 2 bases from J; junction bases left unmatched: 4. The CDR3 extends over 16 amino acids.

This clone was found a few times. The V gene is TRBV5-1, the J gene TRBJ2-4; 7 nucleotides agree with TRBD1. The V segment lost 3 bases and the J segment 14 bases; nucleotides outside the gene matches: 11. CDR1 and CDR2 (germline): SGHRS, YFSETQ. CDR3 length equals 13 residues. CDR3: CASSYLEQGPKYF. In DNA, the CDR3 is TGCGCCAGCAGCTACCTGGAACAGGGGCCCAAGTACTTC.

The chain links TRBV29-1 to TRBJ2-5; possible D gene TRBD1, 5 bases. Germline CDR1 is SQVTM and CDR2 is ANQGSEA. The CDR3 sequence is 13 residues long. Between the trimmed V and J ends, which lost 1 base and 3 bases, there was a span of 9 bases. CDR3 amino acids: CSVEGATEETQYF. The CDR3 nucleotides are TGCAGCGTTGAAGGGGCGACAGAAGAGACCCAGTACTTC.

This clone has a handful of counts. The V gene is TRBV29-1, the J gene TRBJ2-5; a possible D gene is TRBD1 (6 bases). CDR1 is SQVTM and CDR2 is ANQGSEA in the germline V gene. Trimming cost V 6 bases and J 3 bases, with 11 bases left between them. There are 12 residues in the CDR3. Written as DNA, the CDR3 is TGCAGCGTCCAAGAGGGGGAAGAGACCCAGTACTTC. Its translation is CSVQEGEETQYF.

The V gene is TRBV27, the J gene TRBJ2-7, with D maybe TRBD2 (5 bases). Trimming pared 5 bases from V and 3 bases from J, leaving 11 bases between. The CDR3 is 13 residues long. The germline V gene has CDR1 MNHEY and CDR2 SMNVEV (reference sequence). The DNA of the CDR3 is TGTGCCAGCAGTCCCCTAGCAGTCTACGAGCAGTACTTC. Translating it yields CASSPLAVYEQYF.

The rearrangement links TRBV29-1 to TRBJ2-1; 9 positions agree with TRBD1. Germline lookup yields CDR1 SQVTM and CDR2 ANQGSEA. The trim removed 6 bases at V and 4 bases at J, leaving 7 bases unmatched. The CDR3 runs to 14 residues. The CDR3 DNA is TGCAGCGTAAATACAGGGGGCTGGTACAATGAGCAGTTCTTC. Residues: CSVNTGGWYNEQFF.

The chain has TRBV5-4 and TRBJ1-1; maybe TRBD1 (5 bases). The CDR3 totals 14 residues. The ends were cut back, 0 bases at V and 10 bases at J, with 16 bases in the middle. Per the germline V gene, CDR1 is SGHNT and CDR2 is YYREEE (reference sequence). In DNA, the CDR3 is TGTGCCAGCAGCTTGGTCGGGGGGGAATCCGGAGCTTTCTTT. Its translation is CASSLVGGESGAFF.